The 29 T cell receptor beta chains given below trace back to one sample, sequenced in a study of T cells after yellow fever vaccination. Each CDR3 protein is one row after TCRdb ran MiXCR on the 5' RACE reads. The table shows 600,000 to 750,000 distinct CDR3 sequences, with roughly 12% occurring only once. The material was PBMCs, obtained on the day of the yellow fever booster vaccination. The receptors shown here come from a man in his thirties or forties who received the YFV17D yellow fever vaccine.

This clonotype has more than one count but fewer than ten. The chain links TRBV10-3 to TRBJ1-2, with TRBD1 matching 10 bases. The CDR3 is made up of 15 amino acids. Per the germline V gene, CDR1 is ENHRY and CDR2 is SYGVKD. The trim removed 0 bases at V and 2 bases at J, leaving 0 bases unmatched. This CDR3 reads CAISESDRGNYGYTF. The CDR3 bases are TGTGCCATCAGTGAGTCGGACAGGGGGAACTATGGCTACACCTTC.

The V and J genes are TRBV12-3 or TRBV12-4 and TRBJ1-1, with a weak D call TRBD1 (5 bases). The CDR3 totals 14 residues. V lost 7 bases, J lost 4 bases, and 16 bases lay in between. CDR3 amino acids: CASTLSGGTTEAFF. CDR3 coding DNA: TGTGCCAGCACCCTTTCTGGGGGAACCACTGAAGCTTTCTTT.

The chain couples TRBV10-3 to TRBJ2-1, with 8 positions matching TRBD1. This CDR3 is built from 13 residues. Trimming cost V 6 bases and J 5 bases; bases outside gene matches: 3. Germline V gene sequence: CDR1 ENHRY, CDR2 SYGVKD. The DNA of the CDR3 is TGTGCCATCAGCGGACAGGGCAACAATGAGCAGTTCTTC. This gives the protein CAISGQGNNEQFF.

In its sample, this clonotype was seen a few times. CDR3 coding DNA: TGTGCCAGCAGTCTCATGCGGGGGCAGCCTGAGCAGTTCTTC. It codes for CASSLMRGQPEQFF. The chain carries TRBV12-3 or TRBV12-4 and TRBJ2-1; a weak D match, TRBD2 (7 bases). The CDR3 has 14 residues. V gave up 5 bases and J gave up 9 bases, with 17 bases separating them.

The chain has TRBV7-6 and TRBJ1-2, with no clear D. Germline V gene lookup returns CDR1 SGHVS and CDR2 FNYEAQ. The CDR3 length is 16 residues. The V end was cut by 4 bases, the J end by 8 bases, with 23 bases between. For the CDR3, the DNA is TGTGCCAGCAGCTCCCCTTTGCGGGAAGTCTCAAGAGGCTACACCTTC. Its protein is CASSSPLREVSRGYTF.

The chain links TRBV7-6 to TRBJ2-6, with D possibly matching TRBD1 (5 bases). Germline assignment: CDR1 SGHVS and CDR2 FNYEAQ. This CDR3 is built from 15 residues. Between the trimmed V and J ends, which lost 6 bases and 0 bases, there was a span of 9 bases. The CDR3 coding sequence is TGTGCCAGCAGTCGACAGTACTCTGGGGCCAACGTCCTGACTTTC. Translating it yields CASSRQYSGANVLTF. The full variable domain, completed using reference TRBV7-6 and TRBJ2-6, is GAGVSQSPRYKVTKRGQDVALRCDPISGHVSLYWYRQALGQGPEFLTYFNYEAQQDKSGLPNDRFSAERPEGSISTLTIQRTEQRDSAMYRCASSRQYSGANVLTFGAGSRLTVL.

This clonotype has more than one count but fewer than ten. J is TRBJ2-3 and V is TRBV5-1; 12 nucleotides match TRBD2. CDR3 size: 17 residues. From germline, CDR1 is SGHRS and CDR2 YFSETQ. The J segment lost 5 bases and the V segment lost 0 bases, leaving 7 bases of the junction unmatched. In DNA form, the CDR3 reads TGCGCCAGCAGCTTGGTTTATCCTAGCGGGGGGGAAGATACGCAGTATTTT. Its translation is CASSLVYPSGGEDTQYF.

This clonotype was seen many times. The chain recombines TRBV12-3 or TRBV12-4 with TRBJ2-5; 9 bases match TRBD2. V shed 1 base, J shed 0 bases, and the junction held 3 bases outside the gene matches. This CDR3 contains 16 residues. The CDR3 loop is CASSLDLAGNQETQYF. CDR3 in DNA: TGTGCCAGCAGTTTAGACCTAGCGGGGAACCAAGAGACCCAGTACTTC.

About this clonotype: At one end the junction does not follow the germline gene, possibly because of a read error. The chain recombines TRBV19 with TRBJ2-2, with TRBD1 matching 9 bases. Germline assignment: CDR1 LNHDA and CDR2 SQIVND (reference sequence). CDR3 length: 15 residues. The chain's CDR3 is CASIDDRGGTGELIF. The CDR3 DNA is TGTGCCAGTATTGATGACAGGGGGGGCACCGGGGAGCTGATTTTT.

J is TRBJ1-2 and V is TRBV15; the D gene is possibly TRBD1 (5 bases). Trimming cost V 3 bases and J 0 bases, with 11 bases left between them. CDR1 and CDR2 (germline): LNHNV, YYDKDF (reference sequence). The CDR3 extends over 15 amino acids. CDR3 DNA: TGTGCCACCAGCAGCGACAGACCTACTAACTATGGCTACACCTTC. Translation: CATSSDRPTNYGYTF.

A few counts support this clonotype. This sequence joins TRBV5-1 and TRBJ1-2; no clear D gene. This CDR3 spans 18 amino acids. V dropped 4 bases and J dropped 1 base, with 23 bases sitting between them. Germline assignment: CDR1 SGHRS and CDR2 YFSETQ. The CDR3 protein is CASSRKPGPTDYNYGYTF. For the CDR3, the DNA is TGCGCCAGCAGCAGGAAGCCAGGCCCGACCGATTATAACTATGGCTACACCTTC.

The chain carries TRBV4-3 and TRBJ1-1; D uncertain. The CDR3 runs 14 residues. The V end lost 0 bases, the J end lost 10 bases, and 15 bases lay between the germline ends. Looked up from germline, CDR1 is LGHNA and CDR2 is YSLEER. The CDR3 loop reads CASSQEKTVRGAFF. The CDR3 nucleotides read TGCGCCAGCAGCCAAGAAAAGACTGTCCGGGGAGCTTTCTTT.

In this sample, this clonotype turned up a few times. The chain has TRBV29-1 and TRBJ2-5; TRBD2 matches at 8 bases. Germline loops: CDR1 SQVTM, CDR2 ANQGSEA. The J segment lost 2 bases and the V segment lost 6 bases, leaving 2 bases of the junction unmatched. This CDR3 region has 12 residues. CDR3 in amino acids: CSVTSAQETQYF. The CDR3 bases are TGCAGCGTGACTAGCGCTCAAGAGACCCAGTACTTC.

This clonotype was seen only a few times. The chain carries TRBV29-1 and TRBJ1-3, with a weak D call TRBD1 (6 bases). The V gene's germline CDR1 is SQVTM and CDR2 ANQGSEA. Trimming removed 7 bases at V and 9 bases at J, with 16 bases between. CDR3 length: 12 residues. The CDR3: CSAQRPGATIYF. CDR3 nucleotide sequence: TGCAGCGCCCAGAGGCCGGGGGCCACCATATATTTT.

CDR3 nucleotide sequence: TGCGCCAGCAGGAGGGACCGCAATCAGCCCCAGCATTTT. The encoded protein is CASRRDRNQPQHF. V and J are TRBV5-1 and TRBJ1-5; D might be TRBD1 (5 bases). Germline lookup yields CDR1 SGHRS and CDR2 YFSETQ. There are 13 residues in the CDR3. V lost 5 bases and J 2 bases, leaving 8 bases between the germline ends.

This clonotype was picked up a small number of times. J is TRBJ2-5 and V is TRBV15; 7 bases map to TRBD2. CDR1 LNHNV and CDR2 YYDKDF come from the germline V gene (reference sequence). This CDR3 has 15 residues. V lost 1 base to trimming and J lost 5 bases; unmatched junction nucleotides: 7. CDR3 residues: CATSRGTDGGETQYF. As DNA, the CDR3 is TGTGCCACCAGCAGAGGGACGGACGGGGGGGAGACCCAGTACTTC.

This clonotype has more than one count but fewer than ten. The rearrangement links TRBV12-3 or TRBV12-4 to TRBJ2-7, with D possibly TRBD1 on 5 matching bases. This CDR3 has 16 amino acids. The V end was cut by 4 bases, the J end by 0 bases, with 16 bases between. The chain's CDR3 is CASSSTGTRFSYEQYF. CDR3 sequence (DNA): TGTGCCAGCAGTTCTACAGGTACTCGATTCTCCTACGAGCAGTACTTC.

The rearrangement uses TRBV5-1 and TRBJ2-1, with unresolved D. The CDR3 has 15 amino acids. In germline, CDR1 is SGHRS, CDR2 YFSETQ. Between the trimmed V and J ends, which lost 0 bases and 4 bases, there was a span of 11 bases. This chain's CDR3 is CASSLDSGPYNEQFF. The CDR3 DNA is TGCGCCAGCAGCTTGGATTCAGGACCTTACAATGAGCAGTTCTTC. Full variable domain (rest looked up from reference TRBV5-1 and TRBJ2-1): KAGVTQTPRYLIKTRGQQVTLSCSPISGHRSVSWYQQTPGQGLQFLFEYFSETQRNKGNFPGRFSGRQFSNSRSEMNVSTLELGDSALYLCASSLDSGPYNEQFFGPGTRLTVL.

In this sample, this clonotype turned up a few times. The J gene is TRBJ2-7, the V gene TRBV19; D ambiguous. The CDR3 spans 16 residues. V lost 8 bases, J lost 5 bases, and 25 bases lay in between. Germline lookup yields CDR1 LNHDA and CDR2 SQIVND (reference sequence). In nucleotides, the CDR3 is TGTGCCAGTTCCGACACCCTAGTGGGGTTTGCCAACGAGCAGTACTTC. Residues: CASSDTLVGFANEQYF.

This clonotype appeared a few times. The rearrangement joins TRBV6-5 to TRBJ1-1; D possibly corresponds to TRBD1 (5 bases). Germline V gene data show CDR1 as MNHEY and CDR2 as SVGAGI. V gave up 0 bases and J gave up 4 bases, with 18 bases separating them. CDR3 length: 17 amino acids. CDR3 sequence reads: CASSYSNSPRVGTEAFF. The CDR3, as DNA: TGTGCCAGCAGTTACTCAAATTCGCCCAGGGTCGGCACTGAAGCTTTCTTT.

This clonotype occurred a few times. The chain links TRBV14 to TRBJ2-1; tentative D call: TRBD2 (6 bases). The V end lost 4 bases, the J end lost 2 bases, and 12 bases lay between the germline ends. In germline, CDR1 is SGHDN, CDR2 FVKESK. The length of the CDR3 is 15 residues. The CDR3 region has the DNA TGTGCCAGCAGCCCCGAGCGGGCACCCTACAATGAGCAGTTCTTC. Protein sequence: CASSPERAPYNEQFF. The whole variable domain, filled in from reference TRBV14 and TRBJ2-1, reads EAGVTQFPSHSVIEKGQTVTLRCDPISGHDNLYWYRRVMGKEIKFLLHFVKESKQDESGMPNNRFLAERTGGTYSTLKVQPAELEDSGVYFCASSPERAPYNEQFFGPGTRLTVL.

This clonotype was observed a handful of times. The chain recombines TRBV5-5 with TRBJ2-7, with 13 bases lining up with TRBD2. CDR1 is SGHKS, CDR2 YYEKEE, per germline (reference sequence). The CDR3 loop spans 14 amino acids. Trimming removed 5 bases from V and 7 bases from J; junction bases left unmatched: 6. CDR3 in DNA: TGTGCCAGCAGGCAAGGACTAGCGGGAGAAGAGCAGTACTTC. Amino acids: CASRQGLAGEEQYF.

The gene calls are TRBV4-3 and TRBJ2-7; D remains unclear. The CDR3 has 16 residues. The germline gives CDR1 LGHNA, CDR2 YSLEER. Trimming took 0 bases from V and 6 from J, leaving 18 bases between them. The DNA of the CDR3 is TGCGCCAGCAGCCAAGATAACCAGGTTCCTCCCTTCGAGCAGTACTTC. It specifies CASSQDNQVPPFEQYF.

CDR3 bases: TGTGCCAGCAGTTCTAGCGGGCTAGCCAAAAACATTCAGTACTTC. Translated, it gives CASSSSGLAKNIQYF. This sequence joins TRBV6-2 or TRBV6-3 and TRBJ2-4, with TRBD2 matching over 8 bases. The V segment lost 4 bases and the J segment 0 bases; nucleotides outside the gene matches: 2. Germline-derived CDR1 and CDR2 are MNHEY and SVGEGT. The CDR3 is made up of 15 amino acids.

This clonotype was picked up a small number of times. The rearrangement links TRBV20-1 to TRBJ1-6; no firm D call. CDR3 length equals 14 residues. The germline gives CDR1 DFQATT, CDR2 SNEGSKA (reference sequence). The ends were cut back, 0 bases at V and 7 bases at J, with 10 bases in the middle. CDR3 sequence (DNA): TGCAGTGCTAGAGATTCACGGATGAATTCACCCCTCCACTTT. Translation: CSARDSRMNSPLHF.

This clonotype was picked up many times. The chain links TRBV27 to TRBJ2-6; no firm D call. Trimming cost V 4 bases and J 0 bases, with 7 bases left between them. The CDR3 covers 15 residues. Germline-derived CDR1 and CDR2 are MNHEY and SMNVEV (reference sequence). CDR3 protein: CASSWGNSGANVLTF. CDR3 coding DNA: TGTGCCAGCAGTTGGGGAAACTCTGGGGCCAACGTCCTGACTTTC.

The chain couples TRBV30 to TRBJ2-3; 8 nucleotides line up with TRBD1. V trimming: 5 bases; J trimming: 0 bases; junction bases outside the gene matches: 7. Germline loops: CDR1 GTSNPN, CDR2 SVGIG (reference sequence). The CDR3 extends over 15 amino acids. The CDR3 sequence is CAWDPGTGSTDTQYF. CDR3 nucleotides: TGTGCCTGGGATCCGGGGACAGGTAGCACAGATACGCAGTATTTT.

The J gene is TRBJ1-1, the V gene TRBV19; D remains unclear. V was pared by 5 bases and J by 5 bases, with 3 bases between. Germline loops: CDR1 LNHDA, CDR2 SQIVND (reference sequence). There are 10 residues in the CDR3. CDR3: CASSATEAFF. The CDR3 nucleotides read TGTGCCAGTAGTGCGACTGAAGCTTTCTTT.

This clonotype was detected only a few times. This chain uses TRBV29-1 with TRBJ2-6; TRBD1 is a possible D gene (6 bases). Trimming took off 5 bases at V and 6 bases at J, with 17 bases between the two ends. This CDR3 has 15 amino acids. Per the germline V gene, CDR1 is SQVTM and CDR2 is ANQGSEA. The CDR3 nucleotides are TGCAGCGTTTGGACAGAGTCGAGCGAGGCCAACGTCCTGACTTTC. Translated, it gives CSVWTESSEANVLTF.